The TCR beta chain under discussion was sequenced for a study of blood T cells in healthy people across ages. Healthy Caucasian individuals from Russia aged roughly 6 to 90 served as donors. This clonotype appeared a few times. This clone may be a read error of a much larger clone one base away. The second PCR ran about 6 to 12 cycles with a sample-barcoded 5' primer and J-beta primers. MiXCR was run by TCRdb on the 5' RACE reads, yielding one entry per CDR3 protein. The sample includes about 930,000 distinct CDR3 sequences, about 28% of them seen just once. The CDR3 spans 15 residues. Separately, the same data were catalogued under a study of T cells of mothers and their children.

This chain uses TRBV12-3 or TRBV12-4 with TRBJ2-6; TRBD1 is a possible D gene (5 bases). Sequenced: blood. This sequence was found in a middle-aged woman in good health. CDR3 sequence reads: CASRGRVAGANVRTF. CDR3 in DNA: TGTGCCAGCAGAGGCAGGGTAGCTGGGGCCAACGTCCGGACTTTC.